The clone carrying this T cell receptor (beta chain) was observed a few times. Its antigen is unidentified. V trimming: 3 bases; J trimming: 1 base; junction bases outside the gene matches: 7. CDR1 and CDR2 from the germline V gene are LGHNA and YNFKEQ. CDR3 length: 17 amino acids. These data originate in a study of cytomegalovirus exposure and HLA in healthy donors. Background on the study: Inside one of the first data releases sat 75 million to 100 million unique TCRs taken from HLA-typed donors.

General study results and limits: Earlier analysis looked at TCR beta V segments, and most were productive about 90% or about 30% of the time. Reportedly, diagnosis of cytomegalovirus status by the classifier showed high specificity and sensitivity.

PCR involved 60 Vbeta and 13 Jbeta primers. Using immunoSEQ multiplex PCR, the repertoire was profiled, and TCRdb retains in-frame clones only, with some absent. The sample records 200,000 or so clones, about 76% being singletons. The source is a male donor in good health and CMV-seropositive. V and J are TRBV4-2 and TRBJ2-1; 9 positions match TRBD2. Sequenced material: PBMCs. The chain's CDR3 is CASSQDGGGGSYNEQFF. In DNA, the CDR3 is TGTGCCAGCAGCCAGGACGGCGGGGGGGGGTCCTACAATGAGCAGTTCTTC.